This T cell receptor beta chain was recorded in a study of blood T cells in healthy people across ages. The CDR3 runs to 16 residues. Per germline, CDR1 MGHRA and CDR2 YSYEKL. Next came a second PCR, run for about 6 to 12 cycles, which used a sample-barcoded 5' primer along with a J-beta primer mix. TCRdb used MiXCR to reprocess the 5' RACE reads, holding one entry per CDR3 protein. The top ten hold roughly 8% of the sample, which has some 1.5 million distinct CDR3 sequences, 28% seen once. Researchers report isolating at least 6.5 million PBMCs per sample. Points from the study as a whole: With donor CMV status unknown, expanded clonotype changes were possibly confounded. Diversity figures derived from one million T cells were judged to underestimate the true value.

Points on this clonotype: What it binds is unknown. An end of the junction does not agree with germline; a read error may underlie this.

This rearrangement joins TRBV4-1 to TRBJ2-5; D assignment may be TRBD1 or TRBD2 (5 bases each). The receptor comes from a young woman in good health. The sample consisted of blood. The CDR3 DNA follows: TGCGTCAGCAGCCAATCTCTAGGGACCCGGTACCATGAGCAGTACTTC. Translating it yields CVSSQSLGTRYHEQYF.